This TCR beta chain is drawn from a study of CD8+CD57+ T cells in acquired aplastic anemia. At the level of the study: Yields of DNA that came from sorted CD4+ and CD8+ cells averaged roughly 3.3 ug.

The ends were cut back, 4 bases at V and 7 bases at J, with 18 bases in the middle. The CDR3 loop spans 15 amino acids. In germline, CDR1 is SGDLS, CDR2 YYNGEE. Genomic DNA constituted the template upon which TCR beta VDJ and CDR3 profiling was performed. TCRdb analysed the reads with MiXCR anew, one entry per CDR3 protein. The sample consists of about 160,000 distinct CDR3 sequences, less than 50% of them appearing once. General study findings and limits: Comparison of patients with controls identified around 31 shared CD8+ CDR3 sequences.

Details on this clonotype: The antigen remains unidentified.

The patients chosen for sequencing had shown expansion of CD8+CD57+ cells (detected by flow cytometry). Prior therapy had not been administered to any patient at the time of blood sampling. This sequence joins TRBV9 and TRBJ2-4, with D perhaps matching TRBD1 (5 bases). Source material: sorted CD4+, CD8+, or CD8+CD57+ T cells (not recorded which) from PBMCs. The TCR originated in a human donor with aplastic anemia. CDR3 protein: CASSSRVGPENIQYF. CDR3 bases: TGTGCCAGCAGCTCACGAGTGGGGCCAGAGAACATTCAGTACTTC. Drawing the rest from reference TRBV9 and TRBJ2-4, the complete variable domain is DSGVTQTPKHLITATGQRVTLRCSPRSGDLSVYWYQQSLDQGLQFLIQYYNGEERAKGNILERFSAQQFPDLHSELNLSSLELGDSALYFCASSSRVGPENIQYFGAGTRLSVL.